This record looks at one T cell receptor beta chain sequence and its context. Unique molecular identifiers were incorporated into the prepared TCRbeta library. TCRdb called the PCR reads again in MiXCR, with one record for every CDR3 protein. The sample carries approximately 640,000 distinct CDR3 sequences, roughly 15% recorded once. These data come from a study of T-cell reconstitution after alpha-beta-depleted transplantation in children. Germline V gene data show CDR1 as LGHDT and CDR2 as YNNKEL (reference sequence). Trimming removed 0 bases from V and 5 bases from J, with 11 bases in between. The CDR3 is 15 amino acids.

The sample here was PBMCs from the stem cell graft donor, taken from the stem cell graft. The rearrangement joins TRBV3-1 to TRBJ2-1; D not resolved. This sequence was found in a human donor who donated a stem cell graft to a child with acute myeloid leukemia. CDR3 protein: CASSQDVGNHNEQFF. Written as DNA, the CDR3 is TGTGCCAGCAGCCAAGACGTGGGCAATCACAATGAGCAGTTCTTC.